This TCR beta chain was recovered during a study of T cell responses to AZD1222 COVID-19 vaccine. Using immunoSEQ multiplex PCR, the repertoire was profiled, and TCRdb retains in-frame clones only, with some absent. Of some 140,000 clones in the sample, more than 90% are singletons; the top ten hold about 3.2%. This CDR3 contains 14 residues. Germline V gene data show CDR1 as SGHTA and CDR2 as FQGTGA. V was clipped by 0 bases and J by 4 bases; unmatched bases: 3. The sample consisted of peripheral blood, taken on day 0 of AZD1222 vaccination. The TCR was taken from an adult in good health. The chain employs TRBV7-3 and TRBJ2-7; 7 positions match TRBD2. The CDR3 is CASSLTGGRYEQYF. In DNA, the CDR3 is TGTGCCAGCAGCTTAACTGGCGGGAGATACGAGCAGTACTTC. The complete variable domain, with remaining parts taken from reference TRBV7-3 and TRBJ2-7, reads GAGVSQTPSNKVTEKGKYVELRCDPISGHTALYWYRQSLGQGPEFLIYFQGTGAADDSGLPNDRFFAVRPEGSVSTLKIQRTERGDSAVYLCASSLTGGRYEQYFGPGTRLTVT.